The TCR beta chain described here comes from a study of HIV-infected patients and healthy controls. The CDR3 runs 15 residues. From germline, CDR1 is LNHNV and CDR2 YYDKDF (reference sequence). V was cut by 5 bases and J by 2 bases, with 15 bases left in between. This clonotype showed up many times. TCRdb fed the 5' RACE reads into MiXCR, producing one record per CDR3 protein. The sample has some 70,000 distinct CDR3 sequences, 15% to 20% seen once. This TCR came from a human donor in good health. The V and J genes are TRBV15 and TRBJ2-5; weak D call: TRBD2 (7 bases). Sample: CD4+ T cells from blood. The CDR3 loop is CATSSRGGSQETQYF. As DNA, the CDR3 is TGTGCCACCAGCTCGAGGGGGGGTAGTCAAGAGACCCAGTACTTC.